This T cell receptor beta chain was retrieved from a study of cytomegalovirus exposure and HLA in healthy donors. The PCR used 60 Vbeta and 13 Jbeta primers. TCRdb's copy holds only in-frame clones and misses some; the assay was immunoSEQ multiplex PCR. The table lists roughly 150,000 clones, over 70% of them singletons. Broader study findings: Earlier results showed most TCR beta V segments being productive about 87% or about 30% of the time. Specificity for CMV antigens was confirmed in vitro for a few of the CMV-associated chains. The majority of CMV-associated TCR beta chains were reported as apparently HLA-restricted in a later analysis.

Details on this clone: Its specificity is unknown.

The CDR3 sequence is 14 residues long. J was trimmed by 9 bases and V by 8 bases; bases with no gene match: 11. Germline-derived CDR1 and CDR2 are MNHEY and SMNVEV (reference sequence). Source material: PBMCs. The receptor was isolated from a man aged 35 to 55 in good health and CMV-seronegative. The rearrangement joins TRBV27 to TRBJ1-2, with 11 bases identical to TRBD1. The CDR3 here is CASGLGQGADSYTF. CDR3 DNA: TGTGCCAGCGGACTCGGACAGGGGGCGGATAGCTACACCTTC.